The following is a TCR beta chain sequence with its context. Its cognate antigen is unknown. Germline V gene lookup returns CDR1 SGHAT and CDR2 FQNNGV. With 6 bases removed from V and 7 bases from J, the gap between germline ends came to 18 bases. The CDR3 length is 14 residues. A multiplex PCR was run with 60 Vbeta primers and 13 Jbeta primers. Measured with immunoSEQ multiplex PCR; TCRdb has only the in-frame clones, and not every one. This sample's table has 65,000 to 85,000 clones. This specimen comes from a study of cytomegalovirus exposure and HLA in healthy donors. General study points: Analyzed later, association rates of TCRs varied across HLA loci, with DRB1 most and HLA-C fewest.

The clonotype comes from a woman aged 60-75 years in good health and CMV-seronegative. The chain is built from TRBV11-2 and TRBJ1-1, with D possibly being TRBD1 (6 bases). Sequences were obtained from PBMCs. CDR3 in DNA: TGTGCCAGCAGACAAACAGGGCCCCAGGTTGAAGCTTTCTTT. It is translated as CASRQTGPQVEAFF.